What follows are 26 T cell receptor beta chains derived from one specimen sequenced in a study of shared clonotypes between healthy human individuals. Measured with immunoSEQ multiplex PCR; TCRdb has only the in-frame clones, and not every one. The sample carries 2 million to 2.5 million clones, 80% to 95% recorded once. Sequenced sample: naive CD4+ T cells from PBMCs. This sample's subset: CD45RA+ positively selected. The receptors originated from a man aged 18-30 years in good health. Some clones in this sample may be carry-over from other donors' samples.

Turning to this clone: Additional DNA sequences in this sample encode the identical CDR3. This chain uses TRBV29-1 with TRBJ2-1; 11 bases line up with TRBD2. Germline V CDR1 and CDR2: SQVTM, ANQGSEA. With V trimmed by 4 bases and J by 5 bases, 4 bases remained unmatched. The CDR3 length is 14 residues. The CDR3 here is CSVAGLAGNNEQFF. The CDR3 DNA sequence: TGCAGCGTTGCTGGACTAGCGGGTAACAATGAGCAGTTCTTC.

The V call is TRBV9, the J call TRBJ2-1, with 7 bases fitting TRBD2. Germline V gene sequence: CDR1 SGDLS, CDR2 YYNGEE. J gave up 2 bases and V 4 bases, and 6 bases lay outside the gene matches. CDR3 length equals 15 residues. CDR3 region: CASSRSGITYNEQFF. The DNA of the CDR3 is TGTGCCAGCAGCAGAAGCGGGATCACCTACAATGAGCAGTTCTTC.

In its sample, this clone was seen once. The chain has TRBV11-2 and TRBJ2-5; TRBD2 matches at 9 bases. V lost 5 bases and J lost 5; bases outside the gene matches: 15. This CDR3 contains 17 residues. CDR1 SGHAT and CDR2 FQNNGV come from the germline V gene. As DNA, the CDR3 is TGTGCCAGCAGCCCCCGTGGTAGCGGGAGACGGCGGGAGACCCAGTACTTC. Its protein product is CASSPRGSGRRRETQYF.

The V and J genes are TRBV5-1 and TRBJ2-1; 10 bases fit TRBD2. Germline V gene sequence: CDR1 SGHRS, CDR2 YFSETQ. V lost 2 bases, J lost 2 bases, and 4 bases stayed unmatched. The CDR3 consists of 16 residues. The CDR3 DNA follows: TGCGCCAGCAGCTTTCTAGCGGGAGTCACCTACAATGAGCAGTTCTTC. Amino acids: CASSFLAGVTYNEQFF.

The J gene is TRBJ2-2, the V gene TRBV2; 7 nucleotides agree with TRBD1. Germline V gene sequence: CDR1 SNHLY, CDR2 FYNNEI. The CDR3 runs 15 residues. The ends lost 7 bases at V and 3 bases at J; junction bases unmatched: 8. The CDR3 spells CASKETGMDTGELFF. In nucleotides, the CDR3 is TGTGCCAGCAAGGAGACAGGGATGGACACCGGGGAGCTGTTTTTT.

The DNA of the CDR3 is TGTGCCAGCAGTTTTGTGGCTTACCCAGATACGCAGTATTTT. Encoded protein: CASSFVAYPDTQYF. The chain has TRBV28 and TRBJ2-3; no definite D call. Germline CDR1 is MDHEN and CDR2 is SYDVKM. V was pared by 3 bases and J by 4 bases, with 11 bases between. This CDR3 has 14 residues.

This clone occurred once. Distinct nucleotide sequences in the sample also encode this CDR3. This sequence joins TRBV28 and TRBJ2-1; 12 positions match TRBD2. V was pared by 5 bases and J by 4 bases, with 3 bases of the junction left unmatched. Germline CDR1 MDHEN, CDR2 SYDVKM. This CDR3 is 15 amino acids long. CDR3 residues: CASSETSGGYNEQFF. The CDR3 region has the DNA TGTGCCAGCAGTGAGACTAGCGGGGGATACAATGAGCAGTTCTTC.

V usage is TRBV7-9 and J usage is TRBJ2-7, with a possible D match to TRBD2 (5 bases). The V gene's germline CDR1 is SEHNR and CDR2 FQNEAQ (reference sequence). The CDR3 is 16 amino acids. Trimming took 1 base from V and 5 from J, leaving 18 bases between them. CDR3 residues: CASSLGFTGILHEQYF. DNA for the CDR3: TGTGCCAGCAGCTTAGGTTTTACGGGAATTCTCCACGAGCAGTACTTC.

Concerning this clone: This CDR3 is also generated by other DNA sequences in the sample. This sequence joins TRBV5-4 and TRBJ2-7; D not certain. The CDR3 runs to 12 residues. Germline assignment: CDR1 SGHNT and CDR2 YYREEE (reference sequence). Trimming took off 0 bases at V and 4 bases at J, with 5 bases between the two ends. The CDR3 region has the DNA TGTGCCAGCAGCTTGGACGGATACGAGCAGTACTTC. Translation gives CASSLDGYEQYF.

In its sample, this clone was seen once. The chain uses TRBV19 and TRBJ2-7; 7 nucleotides align to TRBD1. The germline CDR1 and CDR2 sequences are LNHDA and SQIVND (reference sequence). The CDR3 extends over 13 amino acids. V lost 9 bases to trimming and J lost 1 base; unmatched junction nucleotides: 6. The CDR3 nucleotides are TGTGCCAGCCGGACAGGAAGTTCCTACGAGCAGTACTTC. Protein: CASRTGSSYEQYF. Complete variable domain (other parts from reference TRBV19 and TRBJ2-7): DGGITQSPKYLFRKEGQNVTLSCEQNLNHDAMYWYRQDPGQGLRLIYYSQIVNDFQKGDIAEGYSVSREKKESFPLTVTSAQKNPTAFYLCASRTGSSYEQYFGPGTRLTVT.

The V call is TRBV19, the J call TRBJ2-2, with 12 positions matching TRBD2. This CDR3 is built from 16 residues. From germline, CDR1 is LNHDA and CDR2 SQIVND (reference sequence). V dropped 4 bases and J dropped 5; count of bases not matched to a gene: 5. The CDR3, as DNA: TGTGCCAGTAGTACCAGACTAGCGGGAGTGACCGGGGAGCTGTTTTTT. Translating it yields CASSTRLAGVTGELFF.

The genes are TRBV6-5 and TRBJ2-5, with D possibly matching TRBD1 (6 bases). The CDR3 loop spans 14 amino acids. Germline V CDR1 and CDR2: MNHEY, SVGAGI. The ends were cut back, 2 bases at V and 0 bases at J, with 7 bases in the middle. The CDR3 region is CASSYRQDQETQYF. The CDR3 nucleotides read TGTGCCAGCAGTTACAGACAGGACCAAGAGACCCAGTACTTC.

The chain employs TRBV27 and TRBJ2-2, with 7 bases fitting TRBD2. There are 16 residues in the CDR3. CDR1 and CDR2 from the germline V gene are MNHEY and SMNVEV (reference sequence). The ends lost 5 bases at V and 4 bases at J; junction bases unmatched: 10. The CDR3 DNA sequence: TGTGCCAGCAGTCCCCGGGGGAGGGGTCCCACCGGGGAGCTGTTTTTT. It encodes CASSPRGRGPTGELFF.

As regards this clone: The identical CDR3 is also encoded by other nucleotide sequences in the sample. The chain combines TRBV4-1 with TRBJ1-4, with D possibly matching TRBD1 (5 bases). Trimming stripped 1 base from V and 0 bases from J, with 6 bases between. The germline CDR1 and CDR2 sequences are MGHRA and YSYEKL. The CDR3 length is 15 residues. This CDR3 reads CASSQGRATNEKLFF. The CDR3 DNA reads TGCGCCAGCAGCCAAGGCAGGGCAACTAATGAAAAACTGTTTTTT.

The rearrangement links TRBV5-1 to TRBJ2-7; 8 nucleotides align to TRBD1. V was clipped by 2 bases and J by 4 bases; unmatched bases: 5. Germline V gene data show CDR1 as SGHRS and CDR2 as YFSETQ. This CDR3 region has 14 residues. This CDR3 is CASSFTGTGYEQYF. CDR3 nucleotides: TGCGCCAGCAGCTTCACCGGGACAGGTTACGAGCAGTACTTC.

The genes are TRBV10-3 and TRBJ1-1, with 11 bases lining up with TRBD1. The CDR3 totals 14 residues. The V gene's germline CDR1 is ENHRY and CDR2 SYGVKD. J lost 5 bases, V lost 10 bases, and 9 bases had no gene match. CDR3 sequence reads: CATRPGQGETEAFF. CDR3 nucleotides: TGTGCCACCAGGCCGGGACAGGGGGAAACTGAAGCTTTCTTT.

This clone was recorded once. The chain joins TRBV5-6 to TRBJ2-3; the match to TRBD2 covers 11 bases. The trim removed 5 bases at V and 0 bases at J, leaving 2 bases unmatched. This CDR3 is built from 15 residues. From germline, CDR1 is SGHDT and CDR2 YYEEEE. CDR3 amino acids: CASRWTSGSTDTQYF. CDR3 bases: TGTGCCAGCAGATGGACTAGCGGGAGCACAGATACGCAGTATTTT. Full variable domain (missing parts from reference TRBV5-6 and TRBJ2-3): DAGVTQSPTHLIKTRGQQVTLRCSPKSGHDTVSWYQQALGQGPQFIFQYYEEEERQRGNFPDRFSGHQFPNYSSELNVNALLLGDSALYLCASRWTSGSTDTQYFGPGTRLTVL.

This chain uses TRBV28 with TRBJ1-2; D is possibly TRBD1 (5 bases). Germline CDR1 and CDR2: MDHEN and SYDVKM. Trimming stripped 2 bases from V and 8 bases from J, with 15 bases between. CDR3 length: 14 amino acids. CDR3 nucleotides: TGTGCCAGCAGTTTACGACAGTTCAGTATGGGCTACACCTTC. Amino acid sequence: CASSLRQFSMGYTF.

This chain links TRBV5-1 with TRBJ2-3; no reliable D call. V was shortened by 1 base and J by 2 bases, with 5 bases between the two germline ends. Germline V CDR1 and CDR2: SGHRS, YFSETQ. CDR3 length: 13 amino acids. CDR3 region: CASSLSITDTQYF. The CDR3, as DNA: TGCGCCAGCAGCTTGAGTATCACAGATACGCAGTATTTT.

This chain connects TRBV5-8 to TRBJ2-7; D remains unclear. Trimming stripped 6 bases from V and 0 bases from J, with 4 bases between. CDR3 length: 11 amino acids. From germline, CDR1 is SGHTS and CDR2 YDEGEE. The CDR3 loop is CASKVSYEQYF. For the CDR3, the DNA is TGTGCCAGCAAGGTCTCCTACGAGCAGTACTTC.

This chain joins TRBV7-8 and TRBJ1-3, with no clear D. The V and J ends lost 3 bases and 7 bases respectively, with 13 bases between them. CDR1 is SGHVS and CDR2 is FQNEAQ in the germline V gene. This CDR3 has 14 amino acids. CDR3 amino acids: CASSLAEGGNTIYF. The CDR3 DNA follows: TGTGCCAGCAGCTTGGCGGAGGGTGGGAACACCATATATTTT.

The chain uses TRBV7-3 and TRBJ2-1, with 9 nucleotides matching TRBD1. CDR1 SGHTA and CDR2 FQGTGA come from the germline V gene. Trimming cost V 3 bases and J 2 bases; bases outside gene matches: 2. This CDR3 comprises 15 residues. In nucleotides, the CDR3 is TGTGCCAGCAGCTTCGGGACAGGGACCTACAATGAGCAGTTCTTC. Translating it yields CASSFGTGTYNEQFF.

The chain has TRBV4-1 and TRBJ1-5; possibly TRBD1 for D (6 bases). The CDR3 spans 17 residues. V was cut by 5 bases and J by 4 bases, with 21 bases left in between. CDR1 is MGHRA and CDR2 is YSYEKL in the germline V gene. The CDR3 is CASSFNPKDSRNQPQHF. DNA of the CDR3: TGCGCCAGCAGCTTCAATCCAAAGGACAGCCGAAATCAGCCCCAGCATTTT.

The V gene is TRBV30, the J gene TRBJ1-1; D is unresolved. Deletions cut 0 bases from V and 11 bases from J, with 16 bases between. Per the germline V gene, CDR1 is GTSNPN and CDR2 is SVGIG (reference sequence). The CDR3 runs to 13 residues. The CDR3 is CAWSVRAGSGAFF. The CDR3 nucleotides read TGTGCCTGGAGTGTAAGGGCTGGTAGTGGGGCTTTCTTT.

The CDR3 here is CASREGDRGRNTIYF. The CDR3 coding sequence is TGTGCCAGCAGAGAGGGGGACAGGGGAAGAAACACCATATATTTT. This chain joins TRBV2 and TRBJ1-3, with 10 bases fitting TRBD1. The V and J ends lost 6 bases and 5 bases, in that order; junction bases with no gene match: 7. The germline CDR1 and CDR2 sequences are SNHLY and FYNNEI. CDR3 length: 15 amino acids.

The rearrangement uses TRBV2 and TRBJ1-4; a weak D match, TRBD1 (6 bases). The CDR3 covers 15 residues. Germline CDR1 SNHLY, CDR2 FYNNEI. The V and J ends lost 6 bases and 3 bases respectively, with 14 bases between them. The CDR3 region has the DNA TGTGCCAGCAGGAGTACAGGGAATCCTAATGAAAAACTGTTTTTT. It is translated as CASRSTGNPNEKLFF.